This T cell receptor (beta chain) appears in the sequencing data of a study of T-cell memory formation after mild COVID-19. General observations from the study: Whether second-wave clones peaking at day 37 were SARS-CoV-2 specific went unconfirmed.

TCRdb fed the 5' RACE reads into MiXCR, producing one record per CDR3 protein. The sample lists roughly 510,000 distinct CDR3 sequences; roughly 17% were seen once. Concerning this clonotype: Its cognate antigen is unknown.

From germline, CDR1 is KGHDR and CDR2 SFDVKD. This CDR3 has 17 residues. V was clipped by 0 bases and J by 2 bases; unmatched bases: 6. Sequenced: PBMCs or a T cell subset sorted from them (not recorded which). The clonotype originates from an adult woman who had mild COVID-19 (a few samples of this study predate the infection). Cell type and time point are not known. This rearrangement joins TRBV24-1 to TRBJ2-1; the match to TRBD1 covers 7 bases. The CDR3 protein is CATSDLRTGFPYNEQFF. The CDR3 region has the DNA TGTGCCACCAGTGATTTGCGGACAGGCTTTCCCTACAATGAGCAGTTCTTC.